The 23 T cell receptor beta chains below all came from one sample that was sequenced in a study of technical replicates of blood from a handful of donors. Sequencing was performed with immunoSEQ multiplex PCR; in TCRdb, only in-frame clones are kept and a portion is missing. The data show some 62,000 clones, more than 75% seen once. Sequences were obtained from PBMCs. These receptors were taken from a human donor in good health. Some clones in this sample may be carry-over from other donors' samples.

The chain uses TRBV6-6 and TRBJ1-1; TRBD1 matches 9 bases. The CDR3 totals 14 residues. Germline CDR1 is MNHNY and CDR2 is SVGAGI (reference sequence). V lost 7 bases and J lost 4; bases outside the gene matches: 7. For the CDR3, the DNA is TGTGCCAGCATCGACAGGGGGGCGCCCACTGAAGCTTTCTTT. Residues: CASIDRGAPTEAFF.

This clone appeared a few times. This chain connects TRBV13 to TRBJ2-7, with TRBD2 identical over 13 bases. This CDR3 contains 16 residues. V lost 5 bases, J lost 1 base, and 5 bases stayed unmatched. CDR1 and CDR2 from the germline V gene are PRHDT and FYEKMQ (reference sequence). DNA of the CDR3: TGTGCCAGCAGCCCTCCGACTAGCGGGAGGTCCTACGAGCAGTACTTC. Its translation: CASSPPTSGRSYEQYF.

The chain is built from TRBV4-3 and TRBJ2-7, with 8 nucleotides matching TRBD2. V shed 1 base and J 4 bases; nucleotides not matched to a gene: 6. Germline V gene data show CDR1 as LGHNA and CDR2 as YSLEER. The CDR3 runs to 15 residues. The chain's CDR3 is CASSQAVGGGYEQYF. The CDR3, as DNA: TGCGCCAGCAGCCAAGCGGTCGGGGGGGGATACGAGCAGTACTTC.

The CDR3 nucleotides are TGTGCCTCCAGACTCACAGGGCCGATGCACTATGGCTACACCTTC. It translates to CASRLTGPMHYGYTF. The chain uses TRBV2 and TRBJ1-2, with D possibly matching TRBD1 (6 bases). Per germline, CDR1 SNHLY and CDR2 FYNNEI. V dropped 11 bases and J dropped 3 bases, with 22 bases sitting between them. The CDR3 is made up of 15 amino acids. Full variable domain (missing parts from reference TRBV2 and TRBJ1-2): EPEVTQTPSHQVTQMGQEVILRCVPISNHLYFYWYRQILGQKVEFLVSFYNNEISEKSEIFDDQFSVERPDGSNFTLKIRSTKLEDSAMYFCASRLTGPMHYGYTFGSGTRLTVV.

This chain links TRBV10-3 with TRBJ2-7; the D is unclear. V was shortened by 10 bases and J by 6 bases, with 16 bases between the two germline ends. Germline V gives CDR1 ENHRY, CDR2 SYGVKD. This CDR3 is 12 amino acids long. The CDR3 nucleotides are TGTGCCACCCGAACCACGGCAGGCGAGCAGTACTTC. It encodes CATRTTAGEQYF.

This chain connects TRBV7-3 to TRBJ2-3, with 8 bases identical to TRBD2. V gave up 2 bases and J gave up 6 bases; unmatched junction bases: 7. CDR3 length: 15 residues. Germline-derived CDR1 and CDR2 are SGHTA and FQGTGA. CDR3 sequence (DNA): TGTGCCAGCAGCTTATTTAGCGGGGATACGGATACGCAGTATTTT. This codes for CASSLFSGDTDTQYF.

The V call is TRBV4-3, the J call TRBJ2-5, with D possibly TRBD1 on 6 matching bases. CDR1 is LGHNA and CDR2 is YSLEER in the germline V gene. Trimming shortened V by 0 bases and J by 1 base, and 12 bases separated the two germline ends. The CDR3 runs to 16 residues. The CDR3 here is CASSQDGQIFQETQYF. DNA of the CDR3: TGCGCCAGCAGCCAAGATGGACAGATATTCCAAGAGACCCAGTACTTC.

V is TRBV5-4 and J is TRBJ1-1, with TRBD1 identical over 8 bases. Germline V gene data show CDR1 as SGHNT and CDR2 as YYREEE (reference sequence). Trimming took 4 bases from V and 1 from J; bases not matched to a gene: 9. CDR3 length: 16 residues. The CDR3 spells CASSAVRGQGNTEAFF. CDR3 DNA sequence: TGTGCCAGCAGCGCCGTCAGGGGGCAGGGGAACACTGAAGCTTTCTTT. Variable domain in full (rest from reference TRBV5-4 and TRBJ1-1): ETGVTQSPTHLIKTRGQQVTLRCSSQSGHNTVSWYQQALGQGPQFIFQYYREEENGRGNFPPRFSGLQFPNYSSELNVNALELDDSALYLCASSAVRGQGNTEAFFGQGTRLTVV.

The chain employs TRBV7-9 and TRBJ1-4, with a possible D match to TRBD1 (6 bases). CDR3 size: 14 residues. Trimming took 2 bases from V and 5 from J, leaving 9 bases between them. Germline CDR1 SEHNR, CDR2 FQNEAQ (reference sequence). The CDR3 region is CASSLRQGNEKLFF. The CDR3 bases are TGTGCCAGCAGCTTAAGGCAGGGGAATGAAAAACTGTTTTTT.

The J gene is TRBJ1-2, the V gene TRBV5-6, with D perhaps TRBD1 (5 bases). The CDR3 length is 14 residues. Deletions cut 4 bases from V and 4 bases from J, with 14 bases between. Germline V gene sequence: CDR1 SGHDT, CDR2 YYEEEE. The CDR3 spells CASSPSIGAYGYTF. The CDR3 DNA sequence: TGTGCCAGCAGCCCAAGCATAGGGGCCTATGGCTACACCTTC. Full variable domain (missing parts from reference TRBV5-6 and TRBJ1-2): DAGVTQSPTHLIKTRGQQVTLRCSPKSGHDTVSWYQQALGQGPQFIFQYYEEEERQRGNFPDRFSGHQFPNYSSELNVNALLLGDSALYLCASSPSIGAYGYTFGSGTRLTVV.

The chain joins TRBV18 to TRBJ2-7, with TRBD1 as a possible D gene (6 bases). Looked up from germline, CDR1 is KGHSH and CDR2 is LQKENI. This CDR3 has 15 amino acids. V dropped 2 bases and J dropped 3 bases, with 14 bases sitting between them. As DNA, the CDR3 is TGTGCCAGCTCACCAGGGCAGGGGTCTTACTACGAGCAGTACTTC. Its translation is CASSPGQGSYYEQYF.

V usage is TRBV7-2 and J usage is TRBJ2-7; 10 nucleotides align to TRBD2. The germline CDR1 and CDR2 sequences are SGHTA and FQGNSA. Trimming removed 1 base from V and 3 bases from J; junction bases left unmatched: 9. The CDR3 has 17 residues. The CDR3 DNA sequence: TGTGCCAGCAGCTTAGTTTCGGCTAGCGGGGGCAACTACGAGCAGTACTTC. It encodes CASSLVSASGGNYEQYF.

This clone was picked up one time. The chain employs TRBV7-2 and TRBJ1-3; D is uncertain. The germline gives CDR1 SGHTA, CDR2 FQGNSA. The V end lost 2 bases, the J end lost 0 bases, and 17 bases lay between the germline ends. The CDR3 length is 18 residues. The CDR3 region is CASSLIPGFGSSGNTIYF. CDR3 nucleotide sequence: TGTGCCAGCAGCTTAATTCCGGGGTTCGGGAGCTCTGGAAACACCATATATTTT. The variable domain in full, with the rest retrieved from reference TRBV7-2 and TRBJ1-3, is GAGVSQSPSNKVTEKGKDVELRCDPISGHTALYWYRQSLGQGLEFLIYFQGNSAPDKSGLPSDRFSAERTGGSVSTLTIQRTQQEDSAVYLCASSLIPGFGSSGNTIYFGEGSWLTVV.

The chain recombines TRBV7-2 with TRBJ2-2; possible D gene TRBD2, 7 bases. CDR3 size: 14 residues. The germline V gene encodes CDR1 SGHTA and CDR2 FQGNSA. The germline V and J ends were trimmed by 4 bases and 6 bases, with 12 bases remaining between them. The CDR3 spells CASSSTGRAGELFF. CDR3 bases: TGTGCCAGCAGCTCTACAGGGAGGGCCGGGGAGCTGTTTTTT. Full variable domain (rest looked up from reference TRBV7-2 and TRBJ2-2): GAGVSQSPSNKVTEKGKDVELRCDPISGHTALYWYRQSLGQGLEFLIYFQGNSAPDKSGLPSDRFSAERTGGSVSTLTIQRTQQEDSAVYLCASSSTGRAGELFFGEGSRLTVL.

The V call is TRBV7-9, the J call TRBJ2-7; TRBD1 might be the D (5 bases). V was trimmed by 5 bases and J by 0 bases, leaving 17 bases between them. There are 16 residues in the CDR3. In germline, CDR1 is SEHNR, CDR2 FQNEAQ (reference sequence). The CDR3 here is CASSGPGKRLSYEQYF. The CDR3 region has the DNA TGTGCCAGCAGCGGTCCAGGGAAGCGCCTCTCCTACGAGCAGTACTTC.

V gene TRBV30 combines with J gene TRBJ2-5, with D possibly matching TRBD2 (5 bases). Germline values: CDR1 GTSNPN, CDR2 SVGIG (reference sequence). The CDR3 is 14 residues long. V lost 4 bases to trimming and J lost 2 bases, with 14 bases between them. Here the CDR3 reads CAWTPPGSQETQYF. CDR3 in DNA: TGTGCCTGGACCCCCCCGGGGTCGCAAGAGACCCAGTACTTC.

The chain has TRBV2 and TRBJ2-2, with 7 bases fitting TRBD2. The germline CDR1 and CDR2 sequences are SNHLY and FYNNEI. The CDR3 extends over 17 amino acids. J gave up 2 bases and V 6 bases, and 12 bases lay outside the gene matches. The CDR3 DNA follows: TGTGCCAGCAGGAAAGGGGCGGGAGCCCTTAACACCGGGGAGCTGTTTTTT. This encodes CASRKGAGALNTGELFF.

This chain joins TRBV4-2 and TRBJ2-3, with 10 bases that match TRBD2. The V and J ends lost 5 bases and 0 bases, in that order; junction bases with no gene match: 5. The CDR3 covers 16 residues. Germline CDR1 and CDR2: LGHNA and YNFKEQ. CDR3 residues: CASSSIAGGSTDTQYF. The CDR3 DNA follows: TGTGCCAGCAGCTCCATAGCGGGGGGTAGCACAGATACGCAGTATTTT.

The chain has TRBV7-9 and TRBJ2-2; D gene uncertain. This CDR3 is built from 15 residues. The germline CDR1 and CDR2 sequences are SEHNR and FQNEAQ (reference sequence). Trimming cost V 1 base and J 4 bases, with 10 bases left between them. Written as DNA, the CDR3 is TGTGCCAGCAGCTTAGGTCCAGGAACCACCGGGGAGCTGTTTTTT. Translation gives CASSLGPGTTGELFF.

The table lists this clone with a few counts. V is TRBV6-4 and J is TRBJ2-3; 10 bases are a match to TRBD2. CDR1 is MRHNA and CDR2 is SNTAGT in the germline V gene. The junction had 5 bases not matched to a gene; V was cut back by 6 bases and J by 2 bases. This CDR3 is 15 amino acids long. CDR3 residues: CASSRTSGHTDTQYF. The CDR3 region has the DNA TGTGCCAGCAGCAGGACTAGCGGTCACACAGATACGCAGTATTTT.

The rearrangement joins TRBV6-6 to TRBJ1-2, with a possible D match to TRBD1 (6 bases). The CDR3 runs 16 residues. Germline CDR1 reads MNHNY; CDR2 reads SVGAGI (reference sequence). Trimming took 5 bases from V and 6 from J, leaving 22 bases between them. The CDR3 region is CASSRAAQGYRDGYTF. CDR3 coding DNA: TGTGCCAGCAGTCGAGCCGCTCAGGGGTATCGGGATGGCTACACCTTC.

V usage is TRBV18 and J usage is TRBJ1-3; D gene ambiguous. CDR1 is KGHSH, CDR2 LQKENI, per germline. CDR3 length: 16 residues. V lost 0 bases, J lost 4 bases, and 13 bases lay in between. This chain's CDR3 is CASSPPPGLRGNTIYF. CDR3 coding DNA: TGTGCCAGCTCACCACCGCCCGGACTTCGCGGAAACACCATATATTTT.

CDR3 sequence reads: CASSLGGGQETQYF. The CDR3 DNA reads as TGCGCCAGCAGCTTAGGGGGGGGGCAAGAGACCCAGTACTTC. The V gene is TRBV5-1, the J gene TRBJ2-5, with D possibly being TRBD2 (7 bases). The CDR3 consists of 14 residues. Germline V lookup: CDR1 SGHRS, CDR2 YFSETQ. Trimming removed 2 bases from V and 2 bases from J, with 10 bases in between.